The source of this TCR beta chain is a study of Tregs in tolerant kidney transplant recipients (dated by TCRdb to about 2019). As for the study more broadly: The study used TCRbeta sequencing to identify donor-specific regulatory T cells before combined kidney and bone marrow transplantation, then tracked those cells after transplant. Points the paper makes about the study in general: Biological reproducibility was not examined directly, but technical replication error appeared to be minimal. For some patients the PCR primers changed over time, which made it impossible to compare the samples from those patients at the nucleotide level. In tolerant patients, the expansion of donor-specific Tregs was greater than global Treg expansion, suggesting that the expansion was antigen-driven rather than nonspecific. Expanding Tregs with activated donor B cells appeared to identify the most biologically relevant and donor-specific TCRbeta repertoire. The study was limited by small patient numbers, and the findings need validation in larger populations and under other immunosuppression protocols.

For TCRbeta CDR3 sequencing, genomic DNA from the sorted cells was extracted using the QIAGEN DNeasy Blood and Tissue Kit. High-throughput TCRbeta CDR3 sequencing was carried out commercially through immunoSEQ, with PCR amplification with bias correction and internal controls included. Per the source publication's procedure: Unique productive TCRbeta sequences were defined by CDR3 nucleotide sequence where primers matched, and otherwise by CDR3 amino acid sequence together with Vbeta and Jbeta genes. To correct sorting error, sequences shared between sorted populations at a frequency ratio of 2:1 or less were removed; the rest were assigned to the higher population. Donor-reactive sequences were defined as at least 5-fold expanded in CFSE-low cells versus unstimulated cells, with frequency of at least 0.01% in CFSE-low cells. Repertoire divergence was quantified by Jensen-Shannon divergence using the top 100 TCRbeta sequences ranked by frequency. When a sample had multiple sequencing runs, each run was corrected for sorting error separately and the runs were then pooled. Sourced from immuneACCESS, this table was stored by TCRdb with only in-frame sequences that have V and J called. A share of the clones is absent; for the studies checked, an unresolved V gene accounts for under half, and the remainder has no known explanation. The V and J calls and the clone size are those of that table, but D and trimming were determined from the DNA. The sample records roughly 64,000 clones, over 75% of which are singletons. The biggest ten clones account for roughly 4% of the sample.

As regards this clone: Its antigen is currently not known. Qualities for individual bases were not recorded, and no much larger clone is one base off.

The time point label for this specimen denotes: 6 months after combined kidney and bone marrow transplant. Transplants used related donors with nonmyeloablative bone marrow transplantation; mixed chimerism was transient in the human trials. Thawed PBMCs were FACS-sorted into unstimulated Tregs (CD4+CD25+CD127-), CD4+ non-Tregs (CD4+CD25-), CD4 cells and CD8 cells. Patients were 4 combined kidney and bone marrow transplant recipients from the ITN036ST trial, and only these trial subjects had samples available. Healthy control blood was processed to PBMCs with a Ficoll density gradient and then cryopreserved, whereas patient PBMCs were collected both before and after transplant. CDR1 is given as SGHTA and CDR2 as FQGNSA, both from the germline V gene. There are 15 amino acids in the CDR3, from cysteine to phenylalanine inclusive. The entry retains the CDR3 DNA only, 45 bases that are in frame from base 1. The germline V and J ends show losses of 6 bases and 8 bases respectively, and no gene match explains 10 bases of the junction.

This sequence uses TRBV7-2 and TRBJ1-4, and 9 junctional nucleotides match TRBD1. This clonotype originated in a human patient who received a combined kidney and bone marrow transplant. Following a transplant, some T cells may be graft donor cells, not patient cells. Sample: CD4+ T cells from blood (PBMCs), taken 6 months after the transplant. The CDR3 region: CASRSQQGAGEKLFF. Here is the DNA: TGTGCCAGCAGAAGTCAACAGGGGGCTGGAGAAAAACTGTTTTTT.